The entry that follows covers one TCR beta chain sequence. This specimen comes from a study of cytomegalovirus exposure and HLA in healthy donors. The germline gives CDR1 MNHNS, CDR2 SASEGT. Trimming took 5 bases from V and 7 from J, leaving 18 bases between them. The CDR3 loop spans 14 amino acids. The PCR used 60 Vbeta and 13 Jbeta primers. Sequenced by immunoSEQ multiplex PCR; TCRdb stores in-frame clones only, minus some. The sample lists 200,000 or so clones; roughly 80% were seen once. The sample taken for sequencing was PBMCs. V usage is TRBV6-1 and J usage is TRBJ2-7; D might be TRBD2 (5 bases). The origin of this receptor is a young man in good health and CMV-seronegative. CDR3 sequence: CASSSKSGVREQYF. Here the CDR3 DNA reads TGTGCCAGCAGTTCTAAGTCCGGGGTGAGGGAGCAGTACTTC.